The clone carrying this T cell receptor (beta chain) was detected only a few times. The data were taken from a study of shared clonotypes between healthy human individuals. Germline CDR1 and CDR2: MDHEN and SYDVKM. V lost 6 bases, J lost 3 bases, and 14 bases stayed unmatched. This CDR3 contains 17 residues. The method was immunoSEQ multiplex PCR; TCRdb's version includes in-frame clones alone and lacks a portion of them. Here the sample spans hundreds of thousands of clones, approximately 73% being singletons. The sequenced sample was memory CD4+ T cells sorted from blood. As to subset: CD45RA-negative fraction. This TCR was recovered from a woman in her twenties or thirties in good health. This chain connects TRBV28 to TRBJ2-7; 10 bases match TRBD2. As DNA, the CDR3 is TGTGCCAGCAGGTTTGGCCGTTACGGGACTAGCGACTACGAGCAGTACTTC. It is translated as CASRFGRYGTSDYEQYF. The full variable domain, in which reference TRBV28 and TRBJ2-7 provide the parts outside the CDR3, is DVKVTQSSRYLVKRTGEKVFLECVQDMDHENMFWYRQDPGLGLRLIYFSYDVKMKEKGDIPEGYSVSREKKERFSLILESASTNQTSMYLCASRFGRYGTSDYEQYFGPGTRLTVT.